A selection of T cell receptor beta chains follows, all from one sample in a study of beta chain features in type 1 diabetes. Repertoires were generated with immunoSEQ multiplex PCR, while TCRdb's copy carries only in-frame clones and drops some. The data contain about 220,000 clones, under 13% of them singletons. The sequenced sample was central memory CD4+ T cells from blood. Source of these receptors: a man between 18 and 35 years old in good health. Each CDR3 is given without its conserved first and last residue.

j_gene | v_gene | CDR3aa
TRBJ2-3 | TRBV15 | ATSRARGSDTQY
TRBJ1-4 | TRBV27 | ASSLITGQGPEKLF
TRBJ1-5 | TRBV19 | ASRLRDSRNQPQH
TRBJ2-7 | TRBV30 | AWRRCGDNTYEQY
TRBJ1-1 | TRBV2 | ASSEWTMNTEAF
TRBJ2-3 | TRBV4-3 | ASSQDASGRGDTQY
TRBJ2-1 | TRBV28 | ASSLFEREGPSEQF
TRBJ1-3 | TRBV25-1 | ASRIGGENTIY
TRBJ2-1 | TRBV9 | ASSVGLAVNYNEQF
TRBJ1-1 | TRBV6-6 | ASRAGQGQTEAF
TRBJ2-7 | TRBV5-4 | ASRDGLADSYEQY
TRBJ2-7 | TRBV7-6 | ASSLQAGANEQY
TRBJ1-4 | TRBV28 | ASSLGSRTTNEKLF
TRBJ1-5 | TRBV18 | ASSPGQRNQPQH
TRBJ2-7 | TRBV13 | ASSTTRLSSYEQY
TRBJ2-4 | TRBV14 | ASSQDWAGNIQY
TRBJ2-1 | TRBV5-4 | ASSKSGSPSDEQF
TRBJ1-1 | TRBV6-1 | ASKKGTAMNTEAF
TRBJ2-4 | TRBV2 | ASSDYRAEKNIQY
TRBJ2-7 | TRBV4-1 | ASSRERQSYEQY
TRBJ1-1 | TRBV6-6 | ASRRQGNTEAF
TRBJ2-3 | TRBV7-2 | ASSPEASTDTQY
TRBJ2-3 | TRBV5-4 | ASSWRLAGGGTDTQY
TRBJ2-7 | TRBV4-3 | ASSQDPGMSYEQY
TRBJ2-2 | TRBV5-1 | ASSPGVQGDTGELF